This T cell receptor beta chain was identified in a study of blood T cell repertoires in COVID-19. Overall study context: The samples span acute and convalescent COVID-19 from the United States, Italy and Spain. Sources were T cells, B-cell-depleted T cells, or PBMCs; the material itself was cDNA or gDNA.

Original methodology: Reference gene primer amplification gave nucleated cell count estimates. Only in-frame clones appear in the TCRdb table, and some are missing; sequencing was by immunoSEQ multiplex PCR. V and J calls and clone size are those listed in that table; D and trimming were worked out from the DNA. The sample shows about 270,000 clones, about 88% of them seen only once. The CDR3 contains 20 residues. This TCR derives from a man in his sixties who had recovered from COVID-19. Input material: peripheral blood. The chain combines TRBV1 with TRBJ2-3; TRBD2 was called by the table and not checked on the DNA. TRBV1 is a documented pseudogene. The CDR3 loop reads CTSSQGPRGTSGGGTDTQYF. The CDR3 coding sequence is TGCACCAGCAGCCAAGGACCCCGAGGGACTAGCGGGGGGGGGACAGATACGCAGTATTTT.